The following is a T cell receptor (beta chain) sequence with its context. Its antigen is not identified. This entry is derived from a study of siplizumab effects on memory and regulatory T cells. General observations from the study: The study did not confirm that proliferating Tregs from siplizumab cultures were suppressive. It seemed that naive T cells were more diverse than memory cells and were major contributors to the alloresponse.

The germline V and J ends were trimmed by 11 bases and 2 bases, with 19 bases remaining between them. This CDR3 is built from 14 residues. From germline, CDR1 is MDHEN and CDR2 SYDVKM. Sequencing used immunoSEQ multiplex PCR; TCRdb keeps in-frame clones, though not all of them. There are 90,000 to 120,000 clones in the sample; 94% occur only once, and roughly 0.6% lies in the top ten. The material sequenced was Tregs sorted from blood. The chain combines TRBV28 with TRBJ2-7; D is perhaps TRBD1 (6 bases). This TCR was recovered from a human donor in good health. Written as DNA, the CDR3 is TGTGCCTCCCGTAAGGACAGAGCACCCTACGAGCAGTACTTC. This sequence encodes CASRKDRAPYEQYF.